This is a list of T cell receptor beta chains from one sample in a study of T-cell reconstitution after alpha-beta-depleted transplantation in children. MiXCR was run by TCRdb on the PCR reads, yielding one entry per CDR3 protein. Here the sample spans about 830,000 distinct CDR3 sequences, around 15% being singletons. The specimen comprised PBMCs, mostly from graft donor cells, sampled 360 days after TCRalphabeta/CD19-depleted stem cell transplant. The origin of the receptors is a male patient aged 10 to 17 who had a stem cell transplant for acute lymphoblastic leukemia, so the T cells may come from the graft donor. Both conserved end residues are part of each CDR3. D genes are given only for firm matches. Clone size is not always given. Where it is, it says once, few, many or a class for expanded clones.

clone size | J gene | V gene | D gene | CDR3 DNA | CDR3 protein
. | TRBJ1-1 | TRBV4-1 | . | TGCGCCAGCAGCCCGGGCAGGGGCTTGAAAATGAACACTGAAGCTTTCTTT | CASSPGRGLKMNTEAFF
few | TRBJ2-4 | TRBV7-9 | TRBD2 | TGTGCCAGCCTCTCCGCGGGAGGGCCCCCTATTCAGTACTTC | CASLSAGGPPIQYF
few | TRBJ1-2 | TRBV5-1 | . | TGCGCCAGCAGCTTGGTGGGACCCAGGGATGGCTACACCTTC | CASSLVGPRDGYTF
few | TRBJ2-2 | TRBV20-1 | . | TGCAGTGCTAGAGATCATACGAACACCGGGGAGCTGTTTTTT | CSARDHTNTGELFF
many | TRBJ1-3 | TRBV4-1 | . | TGCGCCAGCAGCCAAGTGGGCTCTGGAAACACCATATATTTT | CASSQVGSGNTIYF
. | TRBJ1-5 | TRBV10-2 | . | TGCGCCAGCAAGCAGGGTAGCAATCAGCCCCAGCATTTT | CASKQGSNQPQHF
. | TRBJ2-5 | TRBV7-3 | . | TGTGCCAGCAGCTTAAAGGGTCTCGGCGAGACCCAGTACTTC | CASSLKGLGETQYF
. | TRBJ2-1 | TRBV30 | . | TGTGCCTTCATCCCCGGACTAAATGAGCAGTTCTTC | CAFIPGLNEQFF
many | TRBJ2-5 | TRBV2 | TRBD2 | TGTGCCAGCAGACCTAGCGGGAGAGGAGAGACCCAGTACTTC | CASRPSGRGETQYF
few | TRBJ1-4 | TRBV4-1 | TRBD1 | TGCGCCAGCAGCCAAGGAGGATCAGGGGGGCATGAAAAACTGTTTTTT | CASSQGGSGGHEKLFF
. | TRBJ2-2 | TRBV11-2 | TRBD1 | TGTGCCAGCAGAAGGGGGCACGGAGGCAAACGGAACACCGGGGAGCTGTTTTTT | CASRRGHGGKRNTGELFF
many | TRBJ1-5 | TRBV12-3/TRBV12-4 | . | TGTGCCAGCAGCCCGACAAAGAATCAGCCCCAGCATTTT | CASSPTKNQPQHF
few | TRBJ2-5 | TRBV4-1 | . | TGCGCCAGCAGCCCCCAGTGGGCCAACTTAGGGGAGACCCAGTACTTC | CASSPQWANLGETQYF
. | TRBJ2-2 | TRBV20-1 | . | TGCAGTGCTCATAGGCGGGGACAGTCGAACACCGGGGAGCTGTTTTTT | CSAHRRGQSNTGELFF
. | TRBJ2-7 | TRBV5-1 | . | TGCGCCAGCAGCTTGGATCGACTAGAATACGCCTACGAGCAGTACTTC | CASSLDRLEYAYEQYF
many | TRBJ2-1 | TRBV20-1 | TRBD2 | TGCAGTGCCACAAGTGGGAGGGGTCGTCAGATCGGGCAGTTCTTC | CSATSGRGRQIGQFF
many | TRBJ2-3 | TRBV12-3/TRBV12-4 | TRBD2 | TGTGCCAGCACCCAAGCTAGCGGAGGCACAGATACGCAGTATTTT | CASTQASGGTDTQYF
. | TRBJ1-5 | TRBV20-1 | TRBD1 | TGCAGTGCTGGCAACAGGGGACAGCCCCAGCATTTT | CSAGNRGQPQHF
many | TRBJ2-7 | TRBV29-1 | . | TGCAGCGTAATAAGCTCGGGACCCTCAAACGAGCAGTACTTC | CSVISSGPSNEQYF
few | TRBJ2-5 | TRBV2 | . | TGTGCCAGCCGGTTCCGAGAGACCCAGTACTTC | CASRFRETQYF
. | TRBJ2-7 | TRBV29-1 | . | TGCAGCGTTGCGCTAGCTGGTCGCGAGCAGTACTTC | CSVALAGREQYF
many | TRBJ2-3 | TRBV15 | TRBD2 | TGTGCCACCAGCAATCGACTAGCCAACACAGATACGCAGTATTTT | CATSNRLANTDTQYF
. | TRBJ2-2 | TRBV20-1 | TRBD2 | TGCAGTGCTAGAATCGTTAGCGGGAGTCGGGAGGGAATTAACACCGGGGAGCTGTTTTTT | CSARIVSGSREGINTGELFF
. | TRBJ2-5 | TRBV29-1 | . | TGCAGCGCTGCGCGGACCCCGAGGGGGGAGACCCAGTACTTC | CSAARTPRGETQYF
. | TRBJ1-6 | TRBV7-2 | . | TGTGCCAGCAGCTCTAGAGGAGGGGGAAGGAATTCACCCCTCCACTTT | CASSSRGGGRNSPLHF
. | TRBJ2-3 | TRBV18 | . | TGTGCCAGCTCAAAATTCGACACAGATACGCAGTATTTT | CASSKFDTDTQYF
few | TRBJ2-1 | TRBV12-3/TRBV12-4 | TRBD2 | TGTGCCAGCAGTCCCTGGGGGGGGGACAATGAGCAGTTCTTC | CASSPWGGDNEQFF
. | TRBJ2-3 | TRBV27 | TRBD2 | TGTGCCAGCAGTTTCACTAGCGGGAGGGCCTTGGGTAGGACGCAGTATTTT | CASSFTSGRALGRTQYF
. | TRBJ2-2 | TRBV19 | . | TGTGCCAGTAGTATGGGACAGAACACCGGGGAGCTGTTTTTT | CASSMGQNTGELFF
. | TRBJ2-1 | TRBV5-1 | TRBD1 | TGCGCCAGCGGCTCAGGGGGGACAGGGGACGGGGTAGCGCAGTTGAATGAGCAGTTCTTC | CASGSGGTGDGVAQLNEQFF
. | TRBJ1-3 | TRBV6-1 | TRBD1 | TGTGCCAGCAGAGAAAAGGGACAGGGGCTACGATTTTTTTTCTCTGGAAACACCATATATTTT | CASREKGQGLRFFFSGNTIYF
few | TRBJ2-5 | TRBV7-9 | TRBD2 | TGTGCCAGCAGCTTCGCGGGAGCGCGGGAGACCCAGTACTTC | CASSFAGARETQYF
many | TRBJ2-1 | TRBV29-1 | . | TGCAGCGTTGAAGATTACGATGGTAGCAAGGTCTACAATGAGCAGTTCTTC | CSVEDYDGSKVYNEQFF
many | TRBJ2-7 | TRBV12-3/TRBV12-4 | TRBD2 | TGTGCCAGCAGTTTGTCCAAAGGGACTAGCAGTTTGTACGAGCAGTACTTC | CASSLSKGTSSLYEQYF
. | TRBJ2-7 | TRBV20-1 | . | TGCAGTGCTCCAGTGATTCCCCGGTACGAGCAGTACTTC | CSAPVIPRYEQYF